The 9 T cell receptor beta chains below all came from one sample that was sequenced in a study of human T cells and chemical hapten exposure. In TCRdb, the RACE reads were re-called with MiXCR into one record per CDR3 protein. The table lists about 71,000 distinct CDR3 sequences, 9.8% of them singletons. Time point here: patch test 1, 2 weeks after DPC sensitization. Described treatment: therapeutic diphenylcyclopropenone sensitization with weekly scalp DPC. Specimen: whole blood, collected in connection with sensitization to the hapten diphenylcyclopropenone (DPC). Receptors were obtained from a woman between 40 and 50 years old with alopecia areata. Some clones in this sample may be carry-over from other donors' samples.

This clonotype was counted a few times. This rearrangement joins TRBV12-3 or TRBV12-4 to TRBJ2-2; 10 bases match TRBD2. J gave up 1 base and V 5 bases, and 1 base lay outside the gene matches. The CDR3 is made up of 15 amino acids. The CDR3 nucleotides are TGTGCCAGCAGTCGGACTAGCGGGAACACCGGGGAGCTGTTTTTT. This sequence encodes CASSRTSGNTGELFF.

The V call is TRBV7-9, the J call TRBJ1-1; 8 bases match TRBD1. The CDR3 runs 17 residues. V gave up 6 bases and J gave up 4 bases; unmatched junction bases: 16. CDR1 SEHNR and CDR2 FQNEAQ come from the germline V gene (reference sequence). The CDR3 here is CASRQPRTGNLGTEAFF. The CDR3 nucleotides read TGTGCCAGCAGGCAGCCACGGACAGGGAATCTAGGCACTGAAGCTTTCTTT.

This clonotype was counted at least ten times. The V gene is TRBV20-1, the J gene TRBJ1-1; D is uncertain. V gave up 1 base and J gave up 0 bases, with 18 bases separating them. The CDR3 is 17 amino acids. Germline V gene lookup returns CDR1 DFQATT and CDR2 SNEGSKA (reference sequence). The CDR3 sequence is CSARALLVAGMNTEAFF. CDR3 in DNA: TGCAGTGCTAGAGCCCTACTTGTGGCGGGGATGAACACTGAAGCTTTCTTT.

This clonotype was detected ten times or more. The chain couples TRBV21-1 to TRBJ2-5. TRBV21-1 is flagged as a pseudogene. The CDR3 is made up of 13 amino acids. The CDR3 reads CASSSQKQETQYF. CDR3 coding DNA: TGTGCCAGCAGCAGCCAGAAGCAAGAGACCCAGTACTTC.

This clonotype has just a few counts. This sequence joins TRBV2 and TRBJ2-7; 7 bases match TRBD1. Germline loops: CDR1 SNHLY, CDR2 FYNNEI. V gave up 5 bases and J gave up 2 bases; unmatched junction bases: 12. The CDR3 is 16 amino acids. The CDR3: CASSRYPGTATYEQYF. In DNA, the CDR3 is TGTGCCAGCAGTCGGTACCCCGGGACAGCTACCTACGAGCAGTACTTC.

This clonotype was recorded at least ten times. The CDR3 DNA reads as TGTGCCAGCAGTGAAAACGCAGAAACCAATGAGCAGTTCTTC. It encodes CASSENAETNEQFF. The V and J genes are TRBV6-1 and TRBJ2-1; D gene unclear. The CDR3 extends over 14 amino acids. Germline CDR1 is MNHNS and CDR2 is SASEGT. Deletions cut 2 bases from V and 6 bases from J, with 11 bases between.

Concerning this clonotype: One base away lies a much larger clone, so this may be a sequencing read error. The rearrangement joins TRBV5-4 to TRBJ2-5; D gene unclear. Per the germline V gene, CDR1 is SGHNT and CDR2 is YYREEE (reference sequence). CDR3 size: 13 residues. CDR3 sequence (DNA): TGTGCCAGCAGCTTCTTTCCCTCGGAGACCCAGTGCTTC. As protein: CASSFFPSETQCF.

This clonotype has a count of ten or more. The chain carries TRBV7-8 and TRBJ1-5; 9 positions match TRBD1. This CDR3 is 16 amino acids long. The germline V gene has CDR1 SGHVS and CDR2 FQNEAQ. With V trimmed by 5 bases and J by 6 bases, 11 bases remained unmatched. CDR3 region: CASSPRQGGFFQPQHF. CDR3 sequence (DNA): TGTGCCAGCAGCCCGCGACAGGGGGGTTTCTTTCAGCCCCAGCATTTT.

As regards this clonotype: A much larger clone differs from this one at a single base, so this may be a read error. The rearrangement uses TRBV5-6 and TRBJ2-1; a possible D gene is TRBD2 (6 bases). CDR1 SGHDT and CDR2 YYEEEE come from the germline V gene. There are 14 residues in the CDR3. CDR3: CASSLGGETNGQFF. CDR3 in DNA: TGTGCCAGCAGCTTGGGCGGGGAGACTAATGGGCAGTTCTTC.